This record looks at one T cell receptor (beta chain) sequence and its context. As yet, its antigen is unknown. The CDR3 has 15 amino acids. In germline, CDR1 is SGHTA, CDR2 FQGNSA. Trimming took off 5 bases at V and 2 bases at J, with 12 bases between the two ends. Assay used: immunoSEQ multiplex PCR; TCRdb lists only in-frame clones, some missing. The table shows 100,000 to 150,000 clones, with 89% occurring only once. These data are taken from a study of cytomegalovirus exposure and HLA in healthy donors. Across the study: The roughly 120 validation repertoires, a later analysis reported, used the same platform as the 600 to 850 repertoires from the first cohort. Findings and caveats of the study: 150 or so TCR beta chains were listed as cytomegalovirus-associated. Confirmation in vitro established that a few CMV-associated chains were specific for CMV antigens. In a later analysis, first-cohort TCR clusters were found to tend to co-occur in the 90 to 150 validation repertoires.

The rearrangement links TRBV7-2 to TRBJ2-2; possibly TRBD2 for D (6 bases). The receptor's source is a woman between 18 and 29 years old in good health and CMV-seronegative. Sequencing was carried out using PBMCs. The CDR3 loop is CASSTSSRNTGELFF. The CDR3 nucleotides read TGTGCCAGCAGCACTAGCTCTCGAAACACCGGGGAGCTGTTTTTT.